These 18 T cell receptor beta chains came from one sample sequenced in a study of Ad26.COV2.S vaccination and SARS-CoV-2 variants. TCRdb's table, derived via immunoSEQ multiplex PCR, lists solely in-frame clones and lacks some. In the table there are fewer than 500,000 clones, 90% of which are singletons. Treatment defined: some 20 received Ad26.COV2.S at low or high dose, single or two shots; 5 received placebo; per-sample allocation not given. Samples were taken on day 63 after the first vaccine or placebo injection. Specimen: peripheral blood, collected in a trial of Ad26.COV2.S vaccine versus placebo. The receptors were sampled from a person aged 18-65 years who received the Ad26.COV2.S COVID-19 vaccine or a placebo.

The chain recombines TRBV11-2 with TRBJ1-6; weak D call: TRBD1 (6 bases). The V end lost 2 bases, the J end lost 10 bases, and 18 bases lay between the germline ends. CDR1 is SGHAT, CDR2 FQNNGV, per germline. The CDR3 length is 16 residues. The CDR3: CASSLKDSLFESPLHF. The CDR3 coding sequence is TGTGCCAGCAGCTTAAAGGACAGTTTGTTTGAGTCACCCCTCCACTTT.

CDR3 in DNA: TGTGCCAGCAGCTTGTTTCCCCGGGGTGTTCGGGCCAACGTCCTGACTTTC. Protein sequence: CASSLFPRGVRANVLTF. This chain uses TRBV5-4 with TRBJ2-6; possible D gene TRBD2, 5 bases. This CDR3 contains 17 residues. CDR1 is SGHNT and CDR2 is YYREEE in the germline V gene (reference sequence). Trimming took 1 base from V and 5 from J, leaving 16 bases between them. Combining the CDR3 with reference TRBV5-4 and TRBJ2-6 gives the whole variable domain ETGVTQSPTHLIKTRGQQVTLRCSSQSGHNTVSWYQQALGQGPQFIFQYYREEENGRGNFPPRFSGLQFPNYSSELNVNALELDDSALYLCASSLFPRGVRANVLTFGAGSRLTVL.

V usage is TRBV18 and J usage is TRBJ2-7; tentative D call: TRBD2 (7 bases). With 1 base removed from V and 0 bases from J, the gap between germline ends came to 10 bases. The length of the CDR3 is 15 residues. The V gene's germline CDR1 is KGHSH and CDR2 LQKENI. CDR3 coding DNA: TGTGCCAGCTCACCACAGGGGGGGCTCTCCTACGAGCAGTACTTC. Its protein product is CASSPQGGLSYEQYF.

The J gene is TRBJ2-1, the V gene TRBV7-2; D remains ambiguous. Germline CDR1 SGHTA, CDR2 FQGNSA. Trimming removed 0 bases from V and 9 bases from J, with 12 bases in between. The length of the CDR3 is 14 residues. CDR3 in amino acids: CASSLARQVTEQFF. The CDR3 coding sequence is TGTGCCAGCAGCTTAGCTCGTCAGGTGACTGAGCAGTTCTTC.

The V and J genes are TRBV6-5 and TRBJ2-2; D not resolved. Trimming left V 7 bases short and J 1 base short, with 7 bases between. The V gene's germline CDR1 is MNHEY and CDR2 SVGAGI. The CDR3 is 13 residues long. The CDR3 DNA reads as TGTGCCAGCAACCCCGTGAACACCGGGGAGCTGTTTTTT. Translated: CASNPVNTGELFF.

The chain is built from TRBV24-1 and TRBJ1-6; no reliable D call. The CDR3 has 12 amino acids. Looked up from germline, CDR1 is KGHDR and CDR2 is SFDVKD. Trimming cost V 3 bases and J 6 bases, with 2 bases left between them. The CDR3 region is CATSDGNSPLHF. The CDR3 nucleotides are TGTGCCACCAGTGATGGTAATTCACCCCTCCACTTT.

V is TRBV18 and J is TRBJ2-5; D is possibly TRBD1 (7 bases). Deletions cut 3 bases from V and 3 bases from J, with 14 bases between. The CDR3 spans 15 residues. Germline V gene lookup returns CDR1 KGHSH and CDR2 LQKENI. CDR3 amino acids: CASSPRQGGEETQYF. The CDR3 region has the DNA TGTGCCAGCTCACCCCGACAGGGAGGTGAAGAGACCCAGTACTTC. The entire variable domain, with the rest obtained from reference TRBV18 and TRBJ2-5, is as follows: NAGVMQNPRHLVRRRGQEARLRCSPMKGHSHVYWYRQLPEEGLKFMVYLQKENIIDESGMPKERFSAEFPKEGPSILRIQQVVRGDSAAYFCASSPRQGGEETQYFGPGTRLLVL.

The CDR3 coding sequence is TGTGCCAGCAGCCCCAGGACAGGGCCATCCTACTACGAGCAGTACTTC. It translates to CASSPRTGPSYYEQYF. V usage is TRBV3-1 (or the pseudogene TRBV3-2) and J usage is TRBJ2-7; 8 nucleotides align to TRBD1. Germline trimming cut 4 bases from V and 3 bases from J; bases unmatched to any gene: 11. Germline V gene sequence: CDR1 LGHDT, CDR2 YNNKEL (reference sequence). The CDR3 loop spans 16 amino acids.

V is TRBV5-1 and J is TRBJ2-7; D perhaps matches TRBD1 (5 bases). Trimming removed 0 bases at V and 2 bases at J, with 12 bases between. CDR1 and CDR2 (germline): SGHRS, YFSETQ. This CDR3 contains 15 residues. The DNA for the CDR3 is TGCGCCAGCAGCTTGGACGTGGGGCCCCCCTACGAGCAGTACTTC. It translates to CASSLDVGPPYEQYF.

The rearrangement links TRBV6-5 to TRBJ2-7; 7 bases line up with TRBD2. The CDR3 spans 13 residues. J gave up 0 bases and V 6 bases, and 2 bases lay outside the gene matches. The germline CDR1 and CDR2 sequences are MNHEY and SVGAGI. The CDR3 reads CASRGGNSYEQYF. In DNA form, the CDR3 reads TGTGCCAGCAGGGGGGGGAACTCCTACGAGCAGTACTTC.

The V gene is TRBV9, the J gene TRBJ2-7; D gene ambiguous. The CDR3 runs to 14 residues. V gave up 2 bases and J gave up 2 bases, with 11 bases separating them. The germline gives CDR1 SGDLS, CDR2 YYNGEE. The CDR3: CASSVVPSAYEQYF. CDR3 coding DNA: TGTGCCAGCAGCGTCGTTCCCAGTGCCTACGAGCAGTACTTC.

The genes are TRBV7-9 and TRBJ2-7; D ambiguous. Germline values: CDR1 SEHNR, CDR2 FQNEAQ (reference sequence). Between the trimmed V and J ends, which lost 5 bases and 6 bases, there was a span of 14 bases. The CDR3 has 13 amino acids. CDR3 residues: CASSLSGGFEQYF. The CDR3 region has the DNA TGTGCCAGCAGCCTCTCGGGCGGATTCGAGCAGTACTTC.

This chain joins TRBV11-2 and TRBJ2-7; TRBD2 aligns across 8 bases. The CDR3 has 15 amino acids. Looked up from germline, CDR1 is SGHAT and CDR2 is FQNNGV. V lost 5 bases, J lost 6 bases, and 12 bases stayed unmatched. The CDR3 here is CASSASGSNGREQYF. CDR3 in DNA: TGTGCCAGCAGCGCGAGCGGGAGCAATGGCCGCGAGCAGTACTTC.

This clone was seen just once. The rearrangement uses TRBV6-5 and TRBJ2-3; 7 positions match TRBD2. The CDR3 contains 15 residues. Germline CDR1 MNHEY, CDR2 SVGAGI. The V segment lost 7 bases and the J segment 0 bases; nucleotides outside the gene matches: 7. This CDR3 is CASTGGSGSTDTQYF. The CDR3 DNA sequence: TGTGCCAGCACAGGAGGTAGCGGGAGCACAGATACGCAGTATTTT.

The gene calls are TRBV24-1 and TRBJ2-3, with a tentative D call TRBD1 (6 bases). In germline, CDR1 is KGHDR, CDR2 SFDVKD. The CDR3 totals 13 residues. The V and J ends lost 3 bases and 4 bases respectively, with 7 bases between them. CDR3 amino acids: CATSDEGADTQYF. The DNA of the CDR3 is TGTGCCACCAGTGATGAGGGGGCAGATACGCAGTATTTT.

This chain uses TRBV11-2 with TRBJ2-1; D is uncertain. Trimming took off 0 bases at V and 10 bases at J, with 10 bases between the two ends. The CDR3 has 13 residues. CDR1 is SGHAT and CDR2 is FQNNGV in the germline V gene. CDR3: CASSLDGIREQFF. Here the CDR3 DNA reads TGTGCCAGCAGCTTAGACGGAATAAGGGAGCAGTTCTTC.

The chain employs TRBV28 and TRBJ1-4; tentative D call: TRBD1 (6 bases). Trimming removed 9 bases from V and 4 bases from J, with 18 bases in between. Germline CDR1 reads MDHEN; CDR2 reads SYDVKM. This CDR3 has 15 amino acids. The CDR3 bases are TGTGCCAGTAGACAGGAGACCTCTGGTAATGAAAAACTGTTTTTT. Residues: CASRQETSGNEKLFF.

The rearrangement uses TRBV7-9 and TRBJ2-5, with 7 bases identical to TRBD1. The CDR3 contains 15 residues. The germline CDR1 and CDR2 sequences are SEHNR and FQNEAQ (reference sequence). Trimming took 5 bases from V and 1 from J; bases not matched to a gene: 7. The CDR3, as DNA: TGTGCCAGCAGCATGGGGACAGCCCTCCAAGAGACCCAGTACTTC. Translated: CASSMGTALQETQYF. Complete variable domain (other parts from reference TRBV7-9 and TRBJ2-5): DTGVSQNPRHKITKRGQNVTFRCDPISEHNRLYWYRQTLGQGPEFLTYFQNEAQLEKSRLLSDRFSAERPKGSFSTLEIQRTEQGDSAMYLCASSMGTALQETQYFGPGTRLLVL.